This section outlines one TCR beta chain sequence together with its context. What it recognizes is unknown. These data originate in a study of T cells in Graves' hyperthyroidism and ophthalmopathy. As for the study in general: Prior to any treatment, at the point of initial diagnosis, peripheral blood was collected. Study-level findings and limits: Ophthalmopathy was predicted by the model a median of roughly 6.6 months ahead of onset. Among thyroid clonotypes expanded above 0.001, most also appeared in blood.

Trimming cost V 3 bases and J 7 bases, with 18 bases left between them. This CDR3 has 15 residues. Germline V gene data show CDR1 as KGHSH and CDR2 as LQKENI. Amplified TCR beta CDR3 regions derived from RNA transcripts. With the HTBI primer set, the TCR CDR3 went through a first round of RT-PCR. Via MiXCR, TCRdb re-called the multiplex PCR reads, giving one row per CDR3 protein. The sample has about 55,000 distinct CDR3 sequences; approximately 57% are singletons. The sequencing input was blood. This clonotype was sampled from a woman aged 60-75 years with Graves' ophthalmopathy. This chain joins TRBV18 and TRBJ1-1; a possible D gene is TRBD1 (5 bases). This CDR3 is CASSPGGGTIFEAFF. The CDR3 DNA is TGTGCCAGCTCACCGGGGGGAGGTACGATCTTTGAAGCTTTCTTT. The full variable domain, in which reference TRBV18 and TRBJ1-1 provide the parts outside the CDR3, is NAGVMQNPRHLVRRRGQEARLRCSPMKGHSHVYWYRQLPEEGLKFMVYLQKENIIDESGMPKERFSAEFPKEGPSILRIQQVVRGDSAAYFCASSPGGGTIFEAFFGQGTRLTVV.